The table lists the clone carrying this T cell receptor beta chain with a few counts. Its target is unknown. TCRdb independently ran MiXCR on the 5' RACE reads; one entry per CDR3 protein. The sample records some 560,000 distinct CDR3 sequences, 9.6% being singletons. There were only healthy Caucasians among the donors. These data originate in a study of identical twins. Regarding the study as a whole: Cord blood's abundant beta clonotypes had fewer insertions, unlike memory repertoires. Within twin pairs, the out-of-frame alpha sequences they shared showed excess low generation probability.

The same data also went into a second study, on yellow fever vaccine responses in identical twins.

This clonotype was obtained from a young woman in good health. The sample consisted of PBMCs.

CDR3 amino acids: CATSIRTGKYEQYF. CDR3 DNA: TGTGCCACCAGCATCCGGACAGGGAAGTACGAGCAGTACTTC. The chain couples TRBV15 to TRBJ2-7; 8 positions match TRBD1. The CDR3 contains 14 residues. Per the germline V gene, CDR1 is LNHNV and CDR2 is YYDKDF (reference sequence). V trimming: 4 bases; J trimming: 4 bases; junction bases outside the gene matches: 6.